The 22 T cell receptor beta chains listed next were all sequenced from one sample in a study of spatial heterogeneity in lung cancer. MiXCR, applied by TCRdb to the 5' RACE reads, yields one record per CDR3 protein. The profile shows some 100,000 distinct CDR3 sequences, roughly 12% of them singletons. Regarding time point: sample taken at primary tumor resection. The sequenced sample was PBMCs, obtained at surgery. The source is a male donor with early-stage non-small cell lung cancer.

Only a few counts were recorded for this clonotype. The chain is built from TRBV3-2 and TRBJ2-1; the DNA was not compared with TRBD2, the D call given in the table. TRBV3-2 is deemed a pseudogene. The CDR3 covers 19 residues. CDR3 amino acids: CASSPPCPCAGGTYNEQFF. As DNA, the CDR3 is TGTGCCAGCAGCCCCCCGTGTCCTTGCGCGGGAGGAACCTACAATGAGCAGTTCTTC.

A single count supports this clonotype. Possible read error: a much larger clone is one base away. This rearrangement joins TRBV28 to TRBJ2-7, with D maybe TRBD2 (6 bases). There are 17 residues in the CDR3. CDR1 and CDR2 from the germline V gene are MDHEN and SYDVKM. The CDR3 loop reads CASSLYPGAAGPYEQHF. CDR3 DNA: TGTGCCAGCAGTTTATACCCCGGAGCTGCGGGGCCCTACGAGCAGCACTTC.

The chain joins TRBV5-1 to TRBJ2-3; 9 nucleotides match TRBD2. The germline gives CDR1 SGHRS, CDR2 YFSETQ. With V trimmed by 5 bases and J by 2 bases, 6 bases remained unmatched. This CDR3 is built from 15 residues. DNA of the CDR3: TGCGCCAGCAGGGAATTAGCGGGAGACACAGATACGCAGTATTTT. It is translated as CASRELAGDTDTQYF.

This clonotype was seen more than once but under ten times. The V gene is TRBV7-9, the J gene TRBJ2-3; no clear D gene. Trimming took off 5 bases at V and 6 bases at J, with 9 bases between the two ends. The CDR3 loop spans 12 amino acids. From germline, CDR1 is SEHNR and CDR2 FQNEAQ (reference sequence). CDR3 sequence reads: CASSLAMDTQYF. The CDR3 DNA reads TGTGCCAGCAGCCTCGCGATGGATACGCAGTATTTT.

The chain joins TRBV12-3 or TRBV12-4 to TRBJ2-6; possibly TRBD1 for D (6 bases). The ends were cut back, 3 bases at V and 4 bases at J, with 13 bases in the middle. The CDR3 spans 16 residues. The CDR3 protein is CASSFTTGNGANVLTF. The CDR3 DNA reads TGTGCCAGCAGTTTCACTACAGGGAACGGGGCCAACGTCCTGACTTTC.

There are many counts of this clonotype. The genes are TRBV7-9 and TRBJ2-7; no clear D. Deletions cut 1 base from V and 9 bases from J, with 10 bases between. The CDR3 sequence is 12 residues long. Germline-derived CDR1 and CDR2 are SEHNR and FQNEAQ (reference sequence). CDR3 region: CASSLDQDGQYF. CDR3 bases: TGTGCCAGCAGCTTAGACCAAGATGGGCAGTACTTC.

The chain employs TRBV11-2 and TRBJ2-2; possible D gene TRBD2, 5 bases. The CDR3 has 13 amino acids. Germline V gene sequence: CDR1 SGHAT, CDR2 FQNNGV. CDR3: CVQHGLNTGELFF. CDR3 DNA sequence: TGTGTCCAACACGGACTGAACACCGGGGAGCTGTTTTTT.

The gene calls are TRBV27 and TRBJ1-1; no definite D call. CDR3 length equals 13 residues. Trimming pared 6 bases from V and 3 bases from J, leaving 11 bases between. Germline lookup yields CDR1 MNHEY and CDR2 SMNVEV (reference sequence). CDR3: CASRANGYTEAFF. CDR3 DNA: TGTGCCAGCAGAGCAAACGGGTACACTGAAGCTTTCTTT.

The genes are TRBV29-1 and TRBJ2-1; D tentatively reads TRBD1 or TRBD2 (5 bases each). This CDR3 has 12 amino acids. Germline V gene sequence: CDR1 SQVTM, CDR2 ANQGSEA. V was pared by 7 bases and J by 4 bases, with 11 bases between. The CDR3 nucleotides are TGCAGCGCTGGCGAGGGGTACAATGAGCAGTTCTTC. It codes for CSAGEGYNEQFF.

This clonotype was picked up many times. J is TRBJ1-6 and V is TRBV7-2; a possible D gene is TRBD1 (5 bases). This CDR3 has 14 residues. V lost 4 bases, J lost 10 bases, and 14 bases lay in between. Looked up from germline, CDR1 is SGHTA and CDR2 is FQGNSA. The CDR3 sequence is CASSSQGVDSPLHF. The CDR3 DNA follows: TGTGCCAGCAGCTCGCAGGGTGTAGACTCACCCCTCCACTTT. Looking up the rest from reference TRBV7-2 and TRBJ1-6 gives the full variable domain: GAGVSQSPSNKVTEKGKDVELRCDPISGHTALYWYRQSLGQGLEFLIYFQGNSAPDKSGLPSDRFSAERTGGSVSTLTIQRTQQEDSAVYLCASSSQGVDSPLHFGNGTRLTVT.

The rearrangement links TRBV14 to TRBJ2-3, with D perhaps being TRBD1 or TRBD2 (5 bases each). Trimming removed 3 bases at V and 11 bases at J, with 18 bases between. This CDR3 comprises 14 residues. The germline V gene encodes CDR1 SGHDN and CDR2 FVKESK. CDR3: CASSQLRGDPEQYF. In DNA, the CDR3 is TGTGCCAGCAGCCAGCTCCGGGGCGACCCGGAGCAGTATTTT.

This clonotype came up many times. The CDR3 DNA follows: TGCAGCGTTGTCCAGACGGCAGGCTACACCTTC. Translation: CSVVQTAGYTF. This chain links TRBV29-1 with TRBJ1-2; D unclear. Germline V gene lookup returns CDR1 SQVTM and CDR2 ANQGSEA. Trimming left V 4 bases short and J 8 bases short, with 11 bases between. The CDR3 totals 11 residues. The full variable domain, completed using reference TRBV29-1 and TRBJ1-2, is SAVISQKPSRDICQRGTSLTIQCQVDSQVTMMFWYRQQPGQSLTLIATANQGSEATYESGFVIDKFPISRPNLTFSTLTVSNMSPEDSSIYLCSVVQTAGYTFGSGTRLTVV.

The chain carries TRBV28 and TRBJ2-1, with D perhaps matching TRBD1 (6 bases). V was trimmed by 8 bases and J by 4 bases, leaving 15 bases between them. Germline V gene sequence: CDR1 MDHEN, CDR2 SYDVKM. CDR3 length equals 14 residues. For the CDR3, the DNA is TGTGCCAGCGGCTTGGGGGCGAGGTACAATGAGCAGTTCTTC. Encoded protein: CASGLGARYNEQFF.

This clonotype was observed at least ten times. The chain combines TRBV13 with TRBJ1-5, with 8 bases lining up with TRBD1. The V segment lost 4 bases and the J segment 6 bases; nucleotides outside the gene matches: 8. The CDR3 consists of 15 residues. Germline-derived CDR1 and CDR2 are PRHDT and FYEKMQ (reference sequence). CDR3 bases: TGTGCCAGCAGCTCGGCGGACAGGGAGGGTCAGCCCCAGCATTTT. Translation: CASSSADREGQPQHF. Complete variable domain (other parts from reference TRBV13 and TRBJ1-5): AAGVIQSPRHLIKEKRETATLKCYPIPRHDTVYWYQQGPGQDPQFLISFYEKMQSDKGSIPDRFSAQQFSDYHSELNMSSLELGDSALYFCASSSADREGQPQHFGDGTRLSIL.

This sequence joins TRBV7-6 and TRBJ2-2; 7 nucleotides line up with TRBD1. The CDR3 totals 16 residues. Germline V gene lookup returns CDR1 SGHVS and CDR2 FNYEAQ. V gave up 1 base and J gave up 2 bases; unmatched junction bases: 4. CDR3 loop: CASSLETGTNTGELFF. For the CDR3, the DNA is TGTGCCAGCAGCTTAGAGACAGGGACCAACACCGGGGAGCTGTTTTTT.

This clonotype was recorded many times. This chain uses TRBV6-2 or TRBV6-3 with TRBJ2-7; D remains unclear. V shed 2 bases and J shed 3 bases, with 5 bases lying between them. From germline, CDR1 is MNHEY and CDR2 SVGEGT. The CDR3 spans 12 residues. The CDR3 loop reads CASSYHSYEQYF. The CDR3 coding sequence is TGTGCCAGCAGTTACCACAGCTACGAGCAGTACTTC.

Regarding this clonotype: Since the CDR3 does not end with the conserved phenylalanine or tryptophan, this likely comes from a read error. This rearrangement joins TRBV5-1 to TRBJ1-1, with TRBD1 identical over 8 bases. From germline, CDR1 is SGHRS and CDR2 YFSETQ. The CDR3 contains 13 residues. The V and J ends lost 0 bases and 8 bases, in that order; junction bases with no gene match: 3. The CDR3 DNA follows: TGCGCCAGCAGCTTGGACAGGGGGGCAGAAGCTTTCCTT. The encoded protein is CASSLDRGAEAFL.

The rearrangement links TRBV11-2 to TRBJ2-5; no definite D call. Germline CDR1 and CDR2: SGHAT and FQNNGV. The CDR3 is 15 residues long. V was shortened by 5 bases and J by 0 bases, with 13 bases between the two germline ends. The CDR3 sequence is CASSPYSLYQETQYF. CDR3 coding DNA: TGTGCCAGCAGCCCATATAGTCTGTACCAAGAGACCCAGTACTTC.

The chain recombines TRBV5-1 with TRBJ2-7; tentatively, D is TRBD1 or TRBD2 (5 bases each). This CDR3 has 12 residues. Per the germline V gene, CDR1 is SGHRS and CDR2 is YFSETQ. V lost 2 bases to trimming and J lost 6 bases, with 9 bases between them. The DNA of the CDR3 is TGCGCCAGCAGCTTTGGGGGTATCGAGCAGTACTTC. Translating gives CASSFGGIEQYF. Using reference TRBV5-1 and TRBJ2-7 for the parts outside the CDR3, the full variable domain is KAGVTQTPRYLIKTRGQQVTLSCSPISGHRSVSWYQQTPGQGLQFLFEYFSETQRNKGNFPGRFSGRQFSNSRSEMNVSTLELGDSALYLCASSFGGIEQYFGPGTRLTVT.

This clonotype was seen ten or more times. CDR3 bases: TGCAGCGTCTCGGTGGGTTCTGGGGCCAACGTCCTGACTTTC. Translated, it gives CSVSVGSGANVLTF. V and J are TRBV29-1 and TRBJ2-6; D not resolved. Germline loops: CDR1 SQVTM, CDR2 ANQGSEA. The CDR3 contains 14 residues. V was clipped by 6 bases and J by 1 base, with 10 bases between them.

There are many counts of this clonotype. The V call is TRBV20-1, the J call TRBJ1-5; 7 nucleotides line up with TRBD1. The ends lost 6 bases at V and 5 bases at J; junction bases unmatched: 7. The CDR3 totals 13 residues. Germline V lookup: CDR1 DFQATT, CDR2 SNEGSKA (reference sequence). CDR3 DNA sequence: TGCAGTGCGACGACAGGGACCGATCAGCCCCAGCATTTT. Translated: CSATTGTDQPQHF.

A note on this clonotype: At one of its ends the junction is not consistent with the germline gene, which may arise from a read error. This chain connects TRBV29-1 to TRBJ1-2, with 7 bases lining up with TRBD1. CDR3 length equals 14 residues. Germline values: CDR1 SQVTM, CDR2 ANQGSEA. In nucleotides, the CDR3 is TGCAGCGTTGAAGATTGGCCCGCTGGAGGGGGCTACCCCTTC. This gives the protein CSVEDWPAGGGYPF.